The 32 T cell receptor beta chains below all came from one sample that was sequenced in a study of cytomegalovirus exposure and HLA in healthy donors. The PCR contained 60 Vbeta and 13 Jbeta primers. Produced via immunoSEQ multiplex PCR; TCRdb's table is partial and in-frame only. Of tens of thousands of clones in the sample, around 73% are singletons; the top ten hold approximately 5.5%. The sample taken for sequencing was PBMCs. Receptors originate from a middle-aged man in good health and CMV-seronegative.

This clone was detected only once. The V gene is TRBV12-5, the J gene TRBJ1-3; 9 bases match TRBD1. This CDR3 is built from 15 residues. V shed 0 bases and J 5 bases; nucleotides not matched to a gene: 2. CDR1 is LGHNT and CDR2 is FRNRAP in the germline V gene. The CDR3, as DNA: TGTGCTAGTGGTTTGGTCGGGACAGGGAGAAACACCATATATTTT. Translated: CASGLVGTGRNTIYF.

V and J are TRBV7-9 and TRBJ2-1; 12 bases line up with TRBD2. The CDR3 runs to 16 residues. V gave up 5 bases and J gave up 7 bases; unmatched junction bases: 9. Germline-derived CDR1 and CDR2 are SEHNR and FQNEAQ (reference sequence). The CDR3 DNA reads as TGTGCCAGCAGCCCCACGACTAGCGGGAGTTGGAATGAGCAGTTCTTC. It is translated as CASSPTTSGSWNEQFF.

This chain uses TRBV7-9 with TRBJ2-7, with D hard to call. V gave up 4 bases and J gave up 5 bases, with 12 bases separating them. The CDR3 is 13 residues long. In germline, CDR1 is SEHNR, CDR2 FQNEAQ (reference sequence). CDR3 bases: TGTGCCAGCAGCTCGCCTACTACCGACGAGCAGTACTTC. Translating it yields CASSSPTTDEQYF.

The rearrangement uses TRBV20-1 and TRBJ1-6; D unresolved. The CDR3 loop spans 11 amino acids. CDR1 and CDR2 from the germline V gene are DFQATT and SNEGSKA (reference sequence). Deletions cut 6 bases from V and 7 bases from J, with 7 bases between. For the CDR3, the DNA is TGCAGTGCCGGAGAGAATTCACCCCTCCACTTT. Amino acids: CSAGENSPLHF.

The CDR3, as DNA: TGTGCCAGCAGGCGAGGAGTAGAGACCGGGGAGCTGTTTTTT. As protein: CASRRGVETGELFF. J is TRBJ2-2 and V is TRBV6-1; no definite D call. The V and J ends lost 6 bases and 5 bases respectively, with 13 bases between them. Germline V gene lookup returns CDR1 MNHNS and CDR2 SASEGT. The CDR3 has 14 residues.

The V and J genes are TRBV7-9 and TRBJ1-1; D possibly corresponds to TRBD1 (5 bases). CDR3 length: 16 amino acids. The germline V gene has CDR1 SEHNR and CDR2 FQNEAQ (reference sequence). V was pared by 1 base and J by 4 bases, with 16 bases between. For the CDR3, the DNA is TGTGCCAGCAGCTTAGGGGGTCTAGGGGCGGTCACTGAAGCTTTCTTT. As protein: CASSLGGLGAVTEAFF.

This clone was found a few times. This rearrangement joins TRBV5-1 to TRBJ2-5; 15 bases align to TRBD2. There are 18 residues in the CDR3. The germline CDR1 and CDR2 sequences are SGHRS and YFSETQ. V dropped 4 bases and J dropped 2; count of bases not matched to a gene: 9. The CDR3 loop is CASSLWGLAGGPQETQYF. The DNA of the CDR3 is TGCGCCAGCAGCCTTTGGGGACTAGCGGGGGGACCTCAAGAGACCCAGTACTTC. The entire variable domain, with the rest obtained from reference TRBV5-1 and TRBJ2-5, is as follows: KAGVTQTPRYLIKTRGQQVTLSCSPISGHRSVSWYQQTPGQGLQFLFEYFSETQRNKGNFPGRFSGRQFSNSRSEMNVSTLELGDSALYLCASSLWGLAGGPQETQYFGPGTRLLVL.

This rearrangement joins TRBV18 to TRBJ1-1; D possibly corresponds to TRBD1 (6 bases). Germline CDR1 reads KGHSH; CDR2 reads LQKENI. This CDR3 is built from 14 residues. V shed 4 bases and J shed 4 bases, with 13 bases lying between them. CDR3 amino acids: CASSHGGGGTEAFF. For the CDR3, the DNA is TGTGCCAGCTCACACGGCGGGGGCGGCACTGAAGCTTTCTTT.

The V gene is TRBV19, the J gene TRBJ2-5; TRBD1 might be the D (7 bases). Germline CDR1 LNHDA, CDR2 SQIVND (reference sequence). The V end lost 7 bases, the J end lost 5 bases, and 14 bases lay between the germline ends. The CDR3 runs 13 residues. DNA for the CDR3: TGTGCCAGTAATGGCAGGGGGGACGAGACCCAGTACTTC. Protein: CASNGRGDETQYF.

V gene TRBV19 combines with J gene TRBJ1-6, with 11 bases aligning to TRBD1. CDR1 LNHDA and CDR2 SQIVND come from the germline V gene (reference sequence). The CDR3 loop spans 17 amino acids. J lost 5 bases, V lost 1 base, and 4 bases had no gene match. The CDR3 region has the DNA TGTGCCAGTAGTATAGTCGGACAGGGGGCGAATAATTCACCCCTCCACTTT. Translated: CASSIVGQGANNSPLHF.

This sequence joins TRBV7-3 and TRBJ2-2, with 8 bases lining up with TRBD1. With V trimmed by 3 bases and J by 4 bases, 1 base remained unmatched. Per the germline V gene, CDR1 is SGHTA and CDR2 is FQGTGA. The CDR3 covers 14 residues. For the CDR3, the DNA is TGTGCCAGCAGCTTGACAGGGGTCACCGGGGAGCTGTTTTTT. The encoded protein is CASSLTGVTGELFF.

The CDR3 nucleotides are TGTGCCAGCAGCTTAGACAGGGTAGTTCGCTACACCTTC. Amino acid sequence: CASSLDRVVRYTF. This chain joins TRBV5-5 and TRBJ1-2, with 7 bases lining up with TRBD1. Looked up from germline, CDR1 is SGHKS and CDR2 is YYEKEE (reference sequence). Trimming cost V 2 bases and J 9 bases; bases outside gene matches: 7. The CDR3 length is 13 residues.

The chain recombines TRBV6-1 with TRBJ1-1; D remains unclear. The length of the CDR3 is 13 residues. Germline V lookup: CDR1 MNHNS, CDR2 SASEGT. Trimming pared 6 bases from V and 1 base from J, leaving 9 bases between. The CDR3 region has the DNA TGTGCCAGCAGATTACAGAGGAACACTGAAGCTTTCTTT. Translation: CASRLQRNTEAFF.

V and J are TRBV28 and TRBJ2-7; a weak D match, TRBD1 (6 bases). Germline CDR1 and CDR2: MDHEN and SYDVKM. Trimming took 7 bases from V and 0 from J, leaving 19 bases between them. The CDR3 sequence is 16 residues long. The CDR3 loop is CASNKYPGHYSYEQYF. The CDR3 coding sequence is TGTGCCAGCAATAAGTACCCGGGACACTACTCCTACGAGCAGTACTTC.

On this clone: At one of its ends the junction is not consistent with the germline gene, which may arise from a read error. The chain has TRBV30 and TRBJ2-4, with D perhaps matching TRBD1 (5 bases). This CDR3 is built from 12 residues. CDR1 and CDR2 from the germline V gene are GTSNPN and SVGIG (reference sequence). This CDR3 is CAWSVGPARVNF. DNA of the CDR3: TGTGCCTGGAGTGTAGGCCCGGCCAGGGTAAACTTC.

This chain links TRBV9 with TRBJ2-1; D may be TRBD2 (5 bases). The germline V gene has CDR1 SGDLS and CDR2 YYNGEE. Between the trimmed V and J ends, which lost 5 bases and 1 base, there was a span of 13 bases. The CDR3 consists of 15 residues. The CDR3 loop reads CASSVVAGSYNEQFF. CDR3 nucleotides: TGTGCCAGCAGTGTCGTGGCGGGTTCCTACAATGAGCAGTTCTTC.

V is TRBV5-1 and J is TRBJ2-3; no clear D gene. Germline-derived CDR1 and CDR2 are SGHRS and YFSETQ. The CDR3 is 14 residues long. The V end was cut by 6 bases, the J end by 0 bases, with 11 bases between. DNA of the CDR3: TGCGCCAGCACCCCCGAGGTCAGCACAGATACGCAGTATTTT. This sequence encodes CASTPEVSTDTQYF.

The chain combines TRBV5-8 with TRBJ2-2; TRBD1 aligns across 9 bases. The germline gives CDR1 SGHTS, CDR2 YDEGEE. The CDR3 covers 15 residues. Germline trimming cut 0 bases from V and 6 bases from J; bases unmatched to any gene: 3. The DNA of the CDR3 is TGTGCCAGCAGCTTGGGACAGGGGGAGGCCGGGGAGCTGTTTTTT. Residues: CASSLGQGEAGELFF.

The rearrangement uses TRBV27 and TRBJ1-6, with D perhaps matching TRBD1 (6 bases). The V gene lost 4 bases and the J gene lost 7 bases, with 11 bases spanning the gap. Germline CDR1 MNHEY, CDR2 SMNVEV (reference sequence). The CDR3 totals 14 residues. The CDR3 here is CASSYRDQNSPLHF. The DNA of the CDR3 is TGTGCCAGCAGTTACAGGGACCAAAATTCACCCCTCCACTTT.

The chain combines TRBV6-1 with TRBJ2-7; 12 nucleotides match TRBD1. Germline values: CDR1 MNHNS, CDR2 SASEGT. This CDR3 is built from 17 residues. J was trimmed by 1 base and V by 4 bases; bases with no gene match: 8. The CDR3 DNA is TGTGCCAGCAGTGCCCGGGACAGGGGGCGCCGTTCCTACGAGCAGTACTTC. Translation gives CASSARDRGRRSYEQYF.

On this clone itself: An end of the junction differs from the germline gene, which may be a read error. The V gene is TRBV7-9, the J gene TRBJ2-3; D is perhaps TRBD1 (7 bases). From germline, CDR1 is SEHNR and CDR2 FQNEAQ (reference sequence). The CDR3 consists of 14 residues. The CDR3 DNA is TGTTCCAGCAGCTTAGGGCCAGGGGGGAATACGCAGTATTTT. Its translation: CSSSLGPGGNTQYF.

The rearrangement joins TRBV4-1 to TRBJ2-5; 13 nucleotides line up with TRBD2. The V segment lost 7 bases and the J segment 4 bases; nucleotides outside the gene matches: 6. The CDR3 contains 15 residues. Germline V gives CDR1 MGHRA, CDR2 YSYEKL. CDR3: CASTRLAGGRETQYF. CDR3 bases: TGCGCCAGCACCCGACTAGCGGGAGGCCGAGAGACCCAGTACTTC.

This chain connects TRBV10-3 to TRBJ1-5, with TRBD1 identical over 11 bases. CDR3 length equals 13 residues. Germline V gene sequence: CDR1 ENHRY, CDR2 SYGVKD. V lost 8 bases and J lost 6; bases outside the gene matches: 3. This CDR3 reads CAIHGTGGQPQHF. The CDR3 bases are TGTGCCATCCACGGGACAGGGGGTCAGCCCCAGCATTTT.

The chain couples TRBV30 to TRBJ1-1; the D is unclear. Germline CDR1 is GTSNPN and CDR2 is SVGIG (reference sequence). The germline V and J ends were trimmed by 1 base and 7 bases, with 7 bases remaining between them. This CDR3 comprises 11 residues. CDR3 bases: TGTGCCTGGAGTGAGGAGAGTGAAGCTTTCTTT. It translates to CAWSEESEAFF.

The sample holds one count of this clone. The chain uses TRBV5-1 and TRBJ2-2; D is perhaps TRBD1 (6 bases). The CDR3 sequence is 15 residues long. V gave up 0 bases and J gave up 5 bases, with 11 bases separating them. CDR1 and CDR2 (germline): SGHRS, YFSETQ. In nucleotides, the CDR3 is TGCGCCAGCAGCTTGGATGGCAGGGGAACCGGGGAGCTGTTTTTT. It is translated as CASSLDGRGTGELFF.

CDR3 coding DNA: TGTGCCAGCAGCGTGGCCGGGACAGGGGCGAGGGGCTACACCTTC. Translating it yields CASSVAGTGARGYTF. V usage is TRBV9 and J usage is TRBJ1-2; 10 nucleotides line up with TRBD1. V lost 2 bases, J lost 8 bases, and 9 bases stayed unmatched. Germline CDR1 and CDR2: SGDLS and YYNGEE. This CDR3 region has 15 residues.

There are many counts of this clone. The J gene is TRBJ2-7, the V gene TRBV6-6; TRBD2 agrees at 8 bases. The germline V gene has CDR1 MNHNY and CDR2 SVGAGI (reference sequence). The CDR3 is 13 amino acids. The J segment lost 2 bases and the V segment lost 5 bases, leaving 2 bases of the junction unmatched. The CDR3, as DNA: TGTGCCAGCAGTCAGACTAGCGCCTACGAGCAGTACTTC. Protein product: CASSQTSAYEQYF.

The J gene is TRBJ2-5, the V gene TRBV19; 8 bases match TRBD2. Per the germline V gene, CDR1 is LNHDA and CDR2 is SQIVND (reference sequence). The CDR3 loop spans 15 amino acids. Trimming cost V 4 bases and J 1 base; bases outside gene matches: 5. The CDR3 region has the DNA TGTGCCAGTAGTAAGAGACTAGCGTCCCAAGAGACCCAGTACTTC. This sequence encodes CASSKRLASQETQYF.

The chain carries TRBV5-5 and TRBJ1-2; D unclear. The CDR3 has 13 amino acids. V lost 0 bases, J lost 7 bases, and 10 bases lay in between. Germline V gene data show CDR1 as SGHKS and CDR2 as YYEKEE (reference sequence). CDR3 bases: TGTGCCAGCAGCTTGGATCTCCCTACTGGCTACACCTTC. The encoded protein is CASSLDLPTGYTF.

The table lists this clone with a count of one. The CDR3 DNA reads as TGTGCCACGACCGAGGGCACTGAAGCTTTCTTT. Protein: CATTEGTEAFF. The chain has TRBV27 and TRBJ1-1; D gene unclear. The germline V and J ends were trimmed by 10 bases and 4 bases, with 10 bases remaining between them. Germline assignment: CDR1 MNHEY and CDR2 SMNVEV (reference sequence). The CDR3 extends over 11 amino acids.

The V gene is TRBV10-3, the J gene TRBJ1-3; possible D gene TRBD1, 6 bases. The ends were cut back, 10 bases at V and 5 bases at J, with 18 bases in the middle. The CDR3 totals 14 residues. In germline, CDR1 is ENHRY, CDR2 SYGVKD. The CDR3 nucleotides read TGTGCCACCCAAACCCCAGGGGTGAGAAACACCATATATTTT. Translated, it gives CATQTPGVRNTIYF.

In this sample, this clone turned up once. V is TRBV12-5 and J is TRBJ1-4; no reliable D call. Germline V gene lookup returns CDR1 LGHNT and CDR2 FRNRAP. V was trimmed by 7 bases and J by 6 bases, leaving 15 bases between them. The CDR3 has 14 residues. CDR3: CASAQAGRYEKLFF. CDR3 DNA: TGTGCTAGTGCCCAAGCGGGGAGGTATGAAAAACTGTTTTTT.